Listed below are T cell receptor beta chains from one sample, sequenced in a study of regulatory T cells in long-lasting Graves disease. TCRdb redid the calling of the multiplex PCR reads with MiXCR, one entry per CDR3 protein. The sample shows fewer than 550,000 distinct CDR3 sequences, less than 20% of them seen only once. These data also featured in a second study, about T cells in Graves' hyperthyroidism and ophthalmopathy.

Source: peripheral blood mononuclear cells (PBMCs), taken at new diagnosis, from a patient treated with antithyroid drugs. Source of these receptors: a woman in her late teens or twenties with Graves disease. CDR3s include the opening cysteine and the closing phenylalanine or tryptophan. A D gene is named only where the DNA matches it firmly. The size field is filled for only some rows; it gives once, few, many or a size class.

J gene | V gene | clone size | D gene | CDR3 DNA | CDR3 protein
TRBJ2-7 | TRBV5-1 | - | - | TGCGCCAGCTTTGCAACCCCTAGCACCAAGTACGAGCAGTACTTC | CASFATPSTKYEQYF
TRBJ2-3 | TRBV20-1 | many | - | TGCAGTGCTACGAGGCGGGGAACAGATACGCAGTATTTT | CSATRRGTDTQYF
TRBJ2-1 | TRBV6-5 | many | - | TGTGCCAGCAGTTACTCGGGAACTCGTGGGTACAATGAGCAGTTCTTC | CASSYSGTRGYNEQFF
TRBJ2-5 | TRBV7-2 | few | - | TGTGCCAGCAGCTCAAACAGGGGGGGGCCAGAGACCCAGTACTTC | CASSSNRGGPETQYF
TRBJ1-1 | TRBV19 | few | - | TGTGCCAGTAGCGGCGGGGGTCGGTACACTGAAGCTTTCTTT | CASSGGGRYTEAFF
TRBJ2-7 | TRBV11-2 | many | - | TGTGCCAGCAGGACCCCGGGCTCCTACGAGCAGTACTTC | CASRTPGSYEQYF
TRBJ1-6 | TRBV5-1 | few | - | TGCGCCAGCAGCTTGGCCCCCGGGACCAATAATTCACCCCTCCACTTT | CASSLAPGTNNSPLHF
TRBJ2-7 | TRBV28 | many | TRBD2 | TGTGCCAGCAGCACTAGCGGGCTCACGGGCTCCTACGAGCAGTACTTC | CASSTSGLTGSYEQYF
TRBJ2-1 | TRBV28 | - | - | TGTGCCAGCAGATCCACGACAGGTAAAGATGAGCAGTTCTTC | CASRSTTGKDEQFF
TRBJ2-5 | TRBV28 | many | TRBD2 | TGTGCCAGCAGTAACCTAGCGGGAGGGAGAGAGACCCAGTACTTC | CASSNLAGGRETQYF
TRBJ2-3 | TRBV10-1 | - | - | TGCGCCAGCAGTGATTACCGCGCCGTTGCGGGACTCCCGGGGTATACGCAGTATTTT | CASSDYRAVAGLPGYTQYF
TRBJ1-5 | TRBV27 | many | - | TGTGCCAGCAGTTTCGCGGTTTCTCAGCCCCAGCATTTT | CASSFAVSQPQHF
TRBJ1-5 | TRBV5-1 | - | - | TGCGCCAGCAGCTTGGGTGGGGGAGCCGGCAATCAGCCCCAGCATTTT | CASSLGGGAGNQPQHF
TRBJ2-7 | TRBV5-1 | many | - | TGCGCCAGCAGCTTGACCGGGGACGGCCTAGCCGCGGGGAAGTACTTC | CASSLTGDGLAAGKYF
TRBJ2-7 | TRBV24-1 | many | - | TGTGCCACCAGTGAAGGGAGCTCTAGATACGAGCAGTACTTC | CATSEGSSRYEQYF
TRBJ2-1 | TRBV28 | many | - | TGTGCCAGCAGTTCATTCGACTCGGAGTCATACAATGAGCAGTTCTTC | CASSSFDSESYNEQFF
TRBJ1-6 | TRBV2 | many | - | TGTGCCAGCAGTGTGGCCAGGGCCTATAATTCACCCCTCCACTTT | CASSVARAYNSPLHF
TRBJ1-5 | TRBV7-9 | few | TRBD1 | TGTGCCAGCCCCACAGGGGGCTTTAGCAATCAGCCCCAGCATTTT | CASPTGGFSNQPQHF
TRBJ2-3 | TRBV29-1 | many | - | TGCAGCGTTGAGCGGGGTGGGGATACGCAGTATTTT | CSVERGGDTQYF
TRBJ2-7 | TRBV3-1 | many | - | TGTGCCAGCAGCCAAACCCCCAGGGACTCCTACGAGCAGTACTTC | CASSQTPRDSYEQYF
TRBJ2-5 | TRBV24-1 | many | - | TGTGCCACCAGTGACACGGACAGAGAGACCCAGTACTTC | CATSDTDRETQYF
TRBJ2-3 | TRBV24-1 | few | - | TGTGCCACCAGTGATTTTTCAGATACGCAGTATTTT | CATSDFSDTQYF
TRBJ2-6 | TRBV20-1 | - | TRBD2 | TGCAGTGCTAGAAGCGGGAGTGGGGCCAACGTCCTGACTTTC | CSARSGSGANVLTF
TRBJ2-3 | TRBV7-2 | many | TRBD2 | TGTGCCAGCAGCTTACTACCGAACCTAGCGGTTAGCACAGATACGCAGTATTTT | CASSLLPNLAVSTDTQYF
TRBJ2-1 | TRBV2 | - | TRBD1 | TGTGCCAGCAGTCAGACAGGGGTCGGACTATCATACAATGAGCAGTTCTTC | CASSQTGVGLSYNEQFF
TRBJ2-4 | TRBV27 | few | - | TGTGCCAGCAGTTTAGGTGGACAGTATTACTTC | CASSLGGQYYF
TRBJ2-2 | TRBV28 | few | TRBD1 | TGTGCCAGCAGTTTCCAGGGACAGGGATTCACCGGGGAGCTGTTTTTT | CASSFQGQGFTGELFF
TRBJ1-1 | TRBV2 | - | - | TGTGCCGGCCAGTTACAGCAGAACACTGAAGCTTTCTTT | CAGQLQQNTEAFF
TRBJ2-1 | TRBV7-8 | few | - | TGTGCCAGCAGCGCCGGCCGGGGAGCCTACAATGAGCAGTTCTTC | CASSAGRGAYNEQFF
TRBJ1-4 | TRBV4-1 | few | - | TGCGCCAGCAGCCAAGCCCTCCCGGAAAAACTGTTTTTT | CASSQALPEKLFF
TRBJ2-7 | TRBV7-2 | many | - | TGTGCCAGCAGCTTAACTCCGTGGGGCGAGCAGTACTTC | CASSLTPWGEQYF
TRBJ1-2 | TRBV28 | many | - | TGTGCCAGCAGTTCCCCTAAGGGGGTCCTCTATGGCTACACCTTC | CASSSPKGVLYGYTF
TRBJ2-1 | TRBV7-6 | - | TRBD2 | TGTGCCAGCAGCTTAGCGCTCGGTGGGGGCGTAATCGTAGCGGGATCCTACAATGAGCAGTTCTTC | CASSLALGGGVIVAGSYNEQFF
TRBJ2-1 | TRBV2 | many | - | TGTGCCAGCAGTGTTGTTTTAGGGAATGAGCAGTTCTTC | CASSVVLGNEQFF
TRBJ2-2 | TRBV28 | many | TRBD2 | TGTGCCAGCAGTTTAGGCCCTGCGGGAGGTGCCGGGGAGCTGTTTTTT | CASSLGPAGGAGELFF
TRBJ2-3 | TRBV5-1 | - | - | TGCGCCAGCAGCTTGGCAATAACGGGACCAGATACGCAGTATTTT | CASSLAITGPDTQYF
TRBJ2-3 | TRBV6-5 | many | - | TGTGCCAGCAGTTACGGTACGGGCCCTACAGATACGCAGTATTTT | CASSYGTGPTDTQYF
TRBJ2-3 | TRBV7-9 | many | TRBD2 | TGTGCCAGCAGCTCAGCAAGCGGGAGGGCCGGGGACACAGATACGCAGTATTTT | CASSSASGRAGDTDTQYF
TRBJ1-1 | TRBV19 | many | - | TGTGCCAGTAGTATGATGTCGAACACTGAAGCTTTCTTT | CASSMMSNTEAFF
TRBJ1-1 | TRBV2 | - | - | TGTGCCAGCAGAGAGGATAACACTGAAGCTTTCTTT | CASREDNTEAFF
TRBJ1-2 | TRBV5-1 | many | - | TGCGCCAGCAGCAGGACCCCTGACAGGTACTATGGCTACACCTTC | CASSRTPDRYYGYTF
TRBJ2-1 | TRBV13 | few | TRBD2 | TGTGCCAGCAGCTTCATTCTCCTAGTAGCGGGGGGATACAATGAGCAGTTCTTC | CASSFILLVAGGYNEQFF
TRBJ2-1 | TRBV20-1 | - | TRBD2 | TGCAGTGCTGGGGGGGGTAGCGGGAGAGTCTACAATGAGCAGTTCTTC | CSAGGGSGRVYNEQFF
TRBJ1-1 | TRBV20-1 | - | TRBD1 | TGCAGTGCTAGAGATGGGGGCCAGGGGGCGGACACTGAAGCTTTCTTT | CSARDGGQGADTEAFF
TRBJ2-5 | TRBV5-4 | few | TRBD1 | TGTGCCAGCAGCCGTGGAGACAGGGTAGCCCAAGAGACCCAGTACTTC | CASSRGDRVAQETQYF
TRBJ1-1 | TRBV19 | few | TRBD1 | TGTGCCAGTAGTACGGGACAGCTGAACACTGAAGCTTTCTTT | CASSTGQLNTEAFF
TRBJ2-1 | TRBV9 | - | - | TGTGCCAGCAGCGTAGGGGGGCGGGAGCAAGTATACAATGAGCAGTTCTTC | CASSVGGREQVYNEQFF
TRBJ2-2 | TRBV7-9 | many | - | TGTGCCAGCAGCTTCCCCGGCGGGGAGCTGTTTTTT | CASSFPGGELFF
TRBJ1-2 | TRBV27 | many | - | TGTGCCAGCAGTTTGAAAGGAAATGGCTACACCTTC | CASSLKGNGYTF
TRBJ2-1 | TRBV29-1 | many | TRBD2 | TGCAGCTACTCTGGACTAGCCGATGAGCAGTTCTTC | CSYSGLADEQFF
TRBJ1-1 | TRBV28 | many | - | TGTGCCAGCAGTTCCGTCGGGACACTTGAAGCTTTCTTT | CASSSVGTLEAFF
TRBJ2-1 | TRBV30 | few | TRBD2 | TGTGCCTGGAGTGTAGCTAGCGGGAGTTCCTACAATGAGCAGTTCTTC | CAWSVASGSSYNEQFF
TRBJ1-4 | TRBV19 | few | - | TGTGCCAGTAGTATCCCGAGGCAGGGGATAACTAATGAAAAACTGTTTTTT | CASSIPRQGITNEKLFF
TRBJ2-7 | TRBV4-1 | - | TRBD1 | TGCGCCAGCAGCCAAGGCAGGGGGCAGAGCTCCTACGAGCAGTACTTC | CASSQGRGQSSYEQYF
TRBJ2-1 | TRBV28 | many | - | TGTGCCAGCAGTGAGGGGCTTCGCGATGAGCAGTTCTTC | CASSEGLRDEQFF